The next 14 T cell receptor beta chains were all read from a single sample in a study of shared clonotypes between healthy human individuals. Only in-frame clones appear in the TCRdb table, and some are missing; sequencing was by immunoSEQ multiplex PCR. The sample lists about 530,000 clones; nearly 80% were seen once. The sequenced sample was PBMCs. These receptor sequences come from a middle-aged woman in good health. Some clones in this sample may be carry-over from other donors' samples.

This chain uses TRBV5-4 with TRBJ2-5; D is ambiguous. CDR3 length: 15 residues. V lost 3 bases, J lost 5 bases, and 17 bases lay in between. Germline lookup yields CDR1 SGHNT and CDR2 YYREEE (reference sequence). This CDR3 reads CASSSPTGTAETQYF. The CDR3 region has the DNA TGTGCCAGCAGCTCACCGACTGGAACCGCTGAGACCCAGTACTTC. Filled out from reference TRBV5-4 and TRBJ2-5, the complete variable domain reads ETGVTQSPTHLIKTRGQQVTLRCSSQSGHNTVSWYQQALGQGPQFIFQYYREEENGRGNFPPRFSGLQFPNYSSELNVNALELDDSALYLCASSSPTGTAETQYFGPGTRLLVL.

V and J are TRBV25-1 and TRBJ2-5; TRBD1 agrees at 7 bases. Germline values: CDR1 MGHDK, CDR2 SYGVNS. This CDR3 contains 15 residues. The ends lost 0 bases at V and 5 bases at J; junction bases unmatched: 6. CDR3 sequence (DNA): TGTGCCAGCAGTGAATATATAGGGGGCGGCGAGACCCAGTACTTC. Amino acid sequence: CASSEYIGGGETQYF.

The V call is TRBV27, the J call TRBJ2-6, with a weak D call TRBD1 (6 bases). The ends were cut back, 3 bases at V and 0 bases at J, with 18 bases in the middle. Germline assignment: CDR1 MNHEY and CDR2 SMNVEV (reference sequence). This CDR3 is built from 19 residues. The CDR3 here is CASSFVGQGFVSGANVLTF. The CDR3 nucleotides are TGTGCCAGCAGTTTCGTCGGTCAGGGGTTCGTCTCTGGGGCCAACGTCCTGACTTTC.

With regard to this clone: This CDR3 is also generated by other DNA sequences in the sample. This sequence joins TRBV5-1 and TRBJ1-5, with a weak D call TRBD1 (6 bases). The germline V gene has CDR1 SGHRS and CDR2 YFSETQ. Trimming stripped 4 bases from V and 1 base from J, with 12 bases between. The CDR3 is 15 amino acids. The CDR3 coding sequence is TGCGCCAGCAGCCCAGGGACATCCAGCAATCAGCCCCAGCATTTT. This gives the protein CASSPGTSSNQPQHF. Based on the CDR3 plus reference TRBV5-1 and TRBJ1-5, the full variable domain is KAGVTQTPRYLIKTRGQQVTLSCSPISGHRSVSWYQQTPGQGLQFLFEYFSETQRNKGNFPGRFSGRQFSNSRSEMNVSTLELGDSALYLCASSPGTSSNQPQHFGDGTRLSIL.

This chain links TRBV18 with TRBJ2-2, with no clear D. The CDR3 has 15 residues. The V end lost 1 base, the J end lost 4 bases, and 10 bases lay between the germline ends. Germline CDR1 reads KGHSH; CDR2 reads LQKENI. CDR3 loop: CASSPRGSGTGELFF. DNA of the CDR3: TGTGCCAGCTCACCACGCGGAAGTGGCACCGGGGAGCTGTTTTTT.

This chain connects TRBV18 to TRBJ1-2; 8 nucleotides match TRBD1. The CDR3 covers 15 residues. CDR1 and CDR2 from the germline V gene are KGHSH and LQKENI. Unmatched junction bases numbered 10, after V lost 4 bases and J lost 6 bases. The CDR3: CASSLVMTGDDGYTF. The CDR3 DNA sequence: TGTGCCAGCTCACTTGTAATGACAGGGGATGATGGCTACACCTTC.

This clone was counted between two and nine times. J is TRBJ2-5 and V is TRBV7-8; 9 nucleotides agree with TRBD1. After removal of 5 bases from V and 5 bases from J, the junction contained 12 bases not matched to a gene. The CDR3 loop spans 16 amino acids. The germline V gene encodes CDR1 SGHVS and CDR2 FQNEAQ. CDR3 bases: TGTGCCAGCAGCCTGGGACCGGGACAGGGCTCGGAGACCCAGTACTTC. Protein: CASSLGPGQGSETQYF.

The rearrangement links TRBV30 to TRBJ2-3; a weak D match, TRBD2 (5 bases). Trimming cost V 3 bases and J 0 bases, with 7 bases left between them. The CDR3 is made up of 13 amino acids. Germline V CDR1 and CDR2: GTSNPN, SVGIG (reference sequence). The CDR3 here is CAWRTSSTDTQYF. The CDR3 DNA sequence: TGTGCCTGGAGAACTAGTAGCACAGATACGCAGTATTTT.

The J gene is TRBJ2-6, the V gene TRBV5-6; D gene ambiguous. Germline assignment: CDR1 SGHDT and CDR2 YYEEEE. The CDR3 runs 14 residues. Trimming removed 4 bases from V and 0 bases from J, with 5 bases in between. CDR3 amino acids: CASSPSSGANVLTF. In nucleotides, the CDR3 is TGTGCCAGCAGCCCGAGCTCTGGGGCCAACGTCCTGACTTTC.

This chain connects TRBV19 to TRBJ2-3; 13 bases align to TRBD2. The V gene end was trimmed by 3 bases and the J gene end by 5 bases; junction bases not matched to a gene: 8. The CDR3 is made up of 17 amino acids. Per the germline V gene, CDR1 is LNHDA and CDR2 is SQIVND (reference sequence). The CDR3 region is CASSIKGTSGVRDTQYF. The CDR3 DNA follows: TGTGCCAGTAGTATCAAAGGGACTAGCGGGGTAAGAGATACGCAGTATTTT. The full variable domain, rest sourced from reference TRBV19 and TRBJ2-3, is DGGITQSPKYLFRKEGQNVTLSCEQNLNHDAMYWYRQDPGQGLRLIYYSQIVNDFQKGDIAEGYSVSREKKESFPLTVTSAQKNPTAFYLCASSIKGTSGVRDTQYFGPGTRLTVL.

The chain carries TRBV6-1 and TRBJ1-1; the D gene is possibly TRBD1 (5 bases). CDR1 MNHNS and CDR2 SASEGT come from the germline V gene. The ends were cut back, 3 bases at V and 1 base at J, with 9 bases in the middle. The CDR3 covers 14 residues. In DNA, the CDR3 is TGTGCCAGCAGTGAGTGGGGGGAGAACACTGAAGCTTTCTTT. It codes for CASSEWGENTEAFF.

Notes on this clone: Additional DNA sequences in this sample encode the identical CDR3. V usage is TRBV7-9 and J usage is TRBJ1-5; D is ambiguous. Trimming pared 1 base from V and 4 bases from J, leaving 8 bases between. Germline V gene data show CDR1 as SEHNR and CDR2 as FQNEAQ (reference sequence). The CDR3 contains 14 residues. CDR3 coding DNA: TGTGCCAGCAGCTTAGGGGCGGGAAATCAGCCCCAGCATTTT. Translation: CASSLGAGNQPQHF.

This chain links TRBV7-2 with TRBJ2-1; possibly TRBD1 or TRBD2 for D (5 bases each). The CDR3 spans 15 residues. V lost 5 bases, J lost 5 bases, and 16 bases lay in between. Germline V lookup: CDR1 SGHTA, CDR2 FQGNSA. DNA for the CDR3: TGTGCCAGCAGCGTAGGTGGGGGAAGACACAATGAGCAGTTCTTC. It encodes CASSVGGGRHNEQFF.

The chain links TRBV5-1 to TRBJ1-1, with D perhaps matching TRBD1 (5 bases). The CDR3 sequence is 14 residues long. The V and J ends lost 10 bases and 1 base respectively, with 17 bases between them. Germline V gene lookup returns CDR1 SGHRS and CDR2 YFSETQ. The CDR3 bases are TGCGCCTCGGGGGACGGGAGGAGGAACACTGAAGCTTTCTTT. Protein: CASGDGRRNTEAFF.